This T cell receptor beta chain originates from a study of T cell responses to AZD1222 COVID-19 vaccine. Produced via immunoSEQ multiplex PCR; TCRdb's table is partial and in-frame only. The table has about 78,000 clones, about 84% seen once; the top ten hold approximately 2.9%. Trimming removed 6 bases from V and 4 bases from J, with 6 bases in between. The CDR3 is made up of 12 amino acids. Per germline, CDR1 MNHNY and CDR2 SVGAGI (reference sequence). This clonotype was obtained from an adult in good health. The material was peripheral blood, obtained on day 0 of AZD1222 vaccination. The chain links TRBV6-6 to TRBJ1-4; D is ambiguous. The chain's CDR3 is CASRGYNEKLFF. The DNA of the CDR3 is TGTGCCAGCAGAGGCTATAATGAAAAACTGTTTTTT.